This T cell receptor beta chain was recovered during a study of T cell responses to AZD1222 COVID-19 vaccine. Overall study context: Second doses that came at about 4 or about 12 weeks were put together. Findings and caveats of the study: Spike-specific TCR depth and breadth grew after two AZD1222 doses. Baseline serostatus was positive in only a handful of AZD1222 recipients.

Regarding this clone: Its antigen is not identified.

CDR1 is SEHNR and CDR2 is FQNEAQ in the germline V gene (reference sequence). The V and J ends lost 6 bases and 2 bases respectively, with 8 bases between them. This CDR3 is built from 14 residues. Sequencing used immunoSEQ multiplex PCR; TCRdb keeps in-frame clones, though not all of them. The table has approximately 110,000 clones, 92% seen once. The chain has TRBV7-9 and TRBJ2-6, with D unresolved. The source material was peripheral blood, sampled on day 0 of AZD1222 vaccination. The receptor's source is an adult in good health. CDR3 in DNA: TGTGCCAGCAGAGTGGGAACTGGGGCCAACGTCCTGACTTTC. It encodes CASRVGTGANVLTF.